What follows are 29 T cell receptor beta chains derived from one specimen sequenced in a study of cytomegalovirus exposure and HLA in healthy donors. The PCR made use of 60 Vbeta and 13 Jbeta primers. TCRdb's copy holds only in-frame clones and misses some; the assay was immunoSEQ multiplex PCR. This sample yields approximately 110,000 clones, of which about three quarters are seen a single time; approximately 2% belongs to the top ten. Sequencing input: PBMCs. These receptor sequences come from a man aged 50 or older in good health and CMV-seronegative.

The chain combines TRBV2 with TRBJ1-2; 10 bases match TRBD1. The CDR3 loop spans 13 amino acids. Germline CDR1 is SNHLY and CDR2 is FYNNEI. The ends lost 7 bases at V and 8 bases at J; junction bases unmatched: 7. CDR3 DNA: TGTGCCAGCAATGAGGGACAGGGGTTCGGCTACACCTTC. Amino acid sequence: CASNEGQGFGYTF.

The V gene is TRBV7-2, the J gene TRBJ1-3; no firm D call. V was shortened by 5 bases and J by 1 base, with 12 bases between the two germline ends. There are 15 residues in the CDR3. The V gene's germline CDR1 is SGHTA and CDR2 FQGNSA. Here the CDR3 reads CASSLIRLSGNTIYF. CDR3 nucleotide sequence: TGTGCCAGCAGCCTCATAAGACTGTCTGGAAACACCATATATTTT.

This clone was observed a handful of times. V gene TRBV10-1 combines with J gene TRBJ1-2, with D possibly TRBD1 on 6 matching bases. The CDR3 is 16 residues long. Per germline, CDR1 WNHNN and CDR2 SYGVQD (reference sequence). Trimming took 0 bases from V and 3 from J, leaving 14 bases between them. DNA for the CDR3: TGCGCCAGCAGTGAGTCGAAACGTCCAGGGGACTATGGCTACACCTTC. Its translation is CASSESKRPGDYGYTF.

The gene calls are TRBV7-2 and TRBJ2-3; maybe TRBD1 (5 bases). Trimming stripped 5 bases from V and 2 bases from J, with 11 bases between. The V gene's germline CDR1 is SGHTA and CDR2 FQGNSA. The CDR3 is 14 amino acids. The CDR3 protein is CASSPRQYTDTQYF. The DNA for the CDR3 is TGTGCCAGCAGCCCGAGACAGTACACAGATACGCAGTATTTT.

A few counts support this clone. The genes are TRBV5-3 and TRBJ2-2, with a tentative D call TRBD2 (6 bases). TRBV5-3 is annotated as an ORF whose role is uncertain. With 4 bases removed from V and 3 bases from J, the gap between germline ends came to 16 bases. The CDR3 is 16 amino acids. The CDR3, as DNA: TGTGCCAGAAGCAGCTACCCATGGGAGGACACCGGGGAGCTGTTTTTT. Its translation is CARSSYPWEDTGELFF.

The table lists this clone with a few counts. The chain links TRBV5-1 to TRBJ2-7; TRBD2 is a possible D gene (6 bases). CDR3 size: 13 residues. Germline V CDR1 and CDR2: SGHRS, YFSETQ. Trimming pared 0 bases from V and 6 bases from J, leaving 10 bases between. The CDR3 loop reads CASSLAEGSEQYF. CDR3 in DNA: TGCGCCAGCAGCTTGGCGGAGGGGAGCGAGCAGTACTTC.

This chain uses TRBV18 with TRBJ2-2; 9 bases are a match to TRBD1. Germline values: CDR1 KGHSH, CDR2 LQKENI. Trimming at V came to 0 bases and at J to 7 bases, leaving 0 bases not matched to a gene. The CDR3 runs to 14 residues. This CDR3 reads CASSPPDRGGELFF. In DNA form, the CDR3 reads TGTGCCAGCTCACCACCGGACAGGGGCGGGGAGCTGTTTTTT.

V is TRBV11-3 and J is TRBJ2-3; 8 nucleotides agree with TRBD1. J was trimmed by 8 bases and V by 1 base; bases with no gene match: 11. Per germline, CDR1 SGHNT and CDR2 YENEEA. The CDR3 extends over 16 amino acids. DNA of the CDR3: TGTGCCAGCAGCTTAGGGACAGGGCTGGCCGGAGGTACGCAGTATTTT. This encodes CASSLGTGLAGGTQYF.

This chain joins TRBV5-6 and TRBJ2-7, with 8 bases that match TRBD1. Trimming at V came to 4 bases and at J to 3 bases, leaving 6 bases not matched to a gene. The V gene's germline CDR1 is SGHDT and CDR2 YYEEEE. The CDR3 extends over 14 amino acids. CDR3 bases: TGTGCCAGCAGCGCGGGACAGGCGCTCTACGAGCAGTACGTC. Translating it yields CASSAGQALYEQYV.

This clone was seen only once. This rearrangement joins TRBV18 to TRBJ2-1; TRBD1 matches at 7 bases. V lost 2 bases, J lost 7 bases, and 8 bases stayed unmatched. Germline V gene sequence: CDR1 KGHSH, CDR2 LQKENI. The CDR3 length is 15 residues. CDR3 loop: CASSPGQVLENEQFF. The CDR3, as DNA: TGTGCCAGCTCACCAGGACAGGTACTAGAAAATGAGCAGTTCTTC.

This clone appeared a single time. The chain is built from TRBV18 and TRBJ1-4, with 9 bases matching TRBD1. The germline V gene encodes CDR1 KGHSH and CDR2 LQKENI. The V segment lost 1 base and the J segment 2 bases; nucleotides outside the gene matches: 2. The CDR3 runs to 16 residues. CDR3 nucleotide sequence: TGTGCCAGCTCACCACAGGGGACAGGGACTAATGAAAAACTGTTTTTT. Its protein is CASSPQGTGTNEKLFF. Drawing the rest from reference TRBV18 and TRBJ1-4, the complete variable domain is NAGVMQNPRHLVRRRGQEARLRCSPMKGHSHVYWYRQLPEEGLKFMVYLQKENIIDESGMPKERFSAEFPKEGPSILRIQQVVRGDSAAYFCASSPQGTGTNEKLFFGSGTQLSVL.

This chain joins TRBV9 and TRBJ2-1, with 10 positions matching TRBD2. The J segment lost 6 bases and the V segment lost 3 bases, leaving 9 bases of the junction unmatched. Germline lookup yields CDR1 SGDLS and CDR2 YYNGEE. The CDR3 has 16 residues. The DNA for the CDR3 is TGTGCCAGCAGCGCGACTCTAGCGGGGGACCCCAATGAGCAGTTCTTC. Translated, it gives CASSATLAGDPNEQFF. Full variable domain (missing parts from reference TRBV9 and TRBJ2-1): DSGVTQTPKHLITATGQRVTLRCSPRSGDLSVYWYQQSLDQGLQFLIQYYNGEERAKGNILERFSAQQFPDLHSELNLSSLELGDSALYFCASSATLAGDPNEQFFGPGTRLTVL.

In this sample, this clone turned up once. V and J are TRBV7-6 and TRBJ1-1, with D unresolved. The V gene's germline CDR1 is SGHVS and CDR2 FNYEAQ. This CDR3 is built from 16 residues. V gave up 1 base and J gave up 0 bases, with 12 bases separating them. The CDR3 sequence is CASSLVGSPLNTEAFF. The CDR3 DNA reads as TGTGCCAGCAGCTTAGTGGGCAGCCCCCTGAACACTGAAGCTTTCTTT.

This clone has just a few counts. This chain connects TRBV6-5 to TRBJ1-1, with unresolved D. The V end was cut by 10 bases, the J end by 4 bases, with 13 bases between. Looked up from germline, CDR1 is MNHEY and CDR2 is SVGAGI. The CDR3 sequence is 12 residues long. The CDR3 coding sequence is TGTGCCACCGCGGGAATAGGCACTGAAGCTTTCTTT. Its protein product is CATAGIGTEAFF.

The V gene is TRBV5-1, the J gene TRBJ2-1; 11 nucleotides align to TRBD2. V lost 0 bases to trimming and J lost 15 bases; unmatched junction nucleotides: 11. The CDR3 is 15 amino acids. Germline CDR1 and CDR2: SGHRS and YFSETQ. The CDR3 DNA reads as TGCGCCAGCAGCTTGGCTGGTAGCGGGGGGGCCGCGCCGTTCTTC. Translated: CASSLAGSGGAAPFF.

The chain links TRBV5-1 to TRBJ2-1; no clear D. V lost 0 bases and J lost 4, with 8 bases in between. CDR3 length: 14 amino acids. Looked up from germline, CDR1 is SGHRS and CDR2 is YFSETQ. This CDR3 is CASSLEADYNEQFF. CDR3 DNA sequence: TGCGCCAGCAGCTTGGAGGCGGATTACAATGAGCAGTTCTTC.

The rearrangement uses TRBV7-8 and TRBJ2-1; D is perhaps TRBD2 (5 bases). The germline V gene encodes CDR1 SGHVS and CDR2 FQNEAQ. Between the trimmed V and J ends, which lost 1 base and 5 bases, there was a span of 9 bases. This CDR3 has 14 residues. Here the CDR3 reads CASSLGRRNNEQFF. The CDR3 region has the DNA TGTGCCAGCAGCTTAGGTCGGAGGAACAATGAGCAGTTCTTC.

The V and J genes are TRBV6-6 and TRBJ1-6; D ambiguous. The CDR3 is made up of 14 amino acids. V shed 6 bases and J shed 5 bases, with 11 bases lying between them. Per the germline V gene, CDR1 is MNHNY and CDR2 is SVGAGI (reference sequence). The CDR3: CASSVHGDNSPLHF. The CDR3 nucleotides read TGTGCCAGCAGCGTTCACGGTGATAATTCACCCCTCCACTTT.

V usage is TRBV6-1 and J usage is TRBJ2-2, with TRBD2 matching 8 bases. CDR3 length: 14 residues. The germline CDR1 and CDR2 sequences are MNHNS and SASEGT. Losses at the gene ends were 5 bases for V and 4 bases for J; bases not matched to a gene: 3. In DNA, the CDR3 is TGTGCCAGCAGTACAGGACTAGCCACCGGGGAGCTGTTTTTT. Amino acids: CASSTGLATGELFF.

A few counts support this clone. An end of the junction differs from the germline gene, which may be a read error. The chain is built from TRBV7-9 and TRBJ2-1, with 9 positions matching TRBD1. CDR1 and CDR2 from the germline V gene are SEHNR and FQNEAQ (reference sequence). The CDR3 runs 19 residues. CDR3 amino acids: CSSSLAQGPGTGWGNEQFF. The DNA for the CDR3 is TGTTCCAGCAGCTTAGCCCAGGGGCCGGGGACAGGGTGGGGCAATGAGCAGTTCTTC.

This clone appeared a few times. V gene TRBV9 combines with J gene TRBJ2-2; 7 bases match TRBD2. The CDR3 length is 15 residues. Germline loops: CDR1 SGDLS, CDR2 YYNGEE. V lost 0 bases to trimming and J lost 3 bases; unmatched junction nucleotides: 2. This CDR3 reads CASSVAAGDTGELFF. CDR3 in DNA: TGTGCCAGCAGCGTAGCCGCGGGGGACACCGGGGAGCTGTTTTTT.

The chain has TRBV7-8 and TRBJ1-1; the match to TRBD1 covers 8 bases. From germline, CDR1 is SGHVS and CDR2 FQNEAQ. Germline trimming cut 1 base from V and 0 bases from J; bases unmatched to any gene: 7. This CDR3 has 17 residues. The CDR3 DNA is TGTGCCAGCAGCTTAGAGGTCACAGGGGGATTGAACACTGAAGCTTTCTTT. Its protein product is CASSLEVTGGLNTEAFF.

This chain joins TRBV7-9 and TRBJ1-1, with TRBD1 as a possible D gene (6 bases). The germline V gene has CDR1 SEHNR and CDR2 FQNEAQ (reference sequence). This CDR3 has 12 residues. V dropped 3 bases and J dropped 11 bases, with 13 bases sitting between them. Written as DNA, the CDR3 is TGTGCCAGCAGCTTTACAGGGAGAGAGGCTTTCTTT. Translating gives CASSFTGREAFF.

The genes are TRBV2 and TRBJ1-3, with D tentatively TRBD1 (5 bases). CDR1 and CDR2 (germline): SNHLY, FYNNEI. The CDR3 has 14 amino acids. With 6 bases removed from V and 0 bases from J, the gap between germline ends came to 9 bases. CDR3 nucleotide sequence: TGTGCCAGCAGAGTGACAGTCTCTGGAAACACCATATATTTT. Protein product: CASRVTVSGNTIYF.

The CDR3 loop is CASSGAGGELFF. The CDR3 DNA reads as TGTGCCAGCAGCGGGGCGGGCGGGGAGCTGTTTTTT. The chain combines TRBV9 with TRBJ2-2, with D tentatively TRBD2 (5 bases). CDR3 length equals 12 residues. V lost 3 bases to trimming and J lost 7 bases, with 7 bases between them. Looked up from germline, CDR1 is SGDLS and CDR2 is YYNGEE.

The chain combines TRBV30 with TRBJ2-3; 8 bases align to TRBD2. Germline V CDR1 and CDR2: GTSNPN, SVGIG (reference sequence). Germline trimming cut 0 bases from V and 5 bases from J; bases unmatched to any gene: 10. The CDR3 extends over 16 amino acids. In DNA, the CDR3 is TGTGCCTGGAGTGTACCAGGGGCGGGGGGCGGAGATACGCAGTATTTT. Its protein product is CAWSVPGAGGGDTQYF.

This chain links TRBV6-5 with TRBJ2-1, with 7 positions matching TRBD2. Germline V gene sequence: CDR1 MNHEY, CDR2 SVGAGI. V lost 6 bases and J lost 10; bases outside the gene matches: 6. The CDR3 runs 12 residues. CDR3: CASRAAGGEQFF. Here the CDR3 DNA reads TGTGCCAGCAGAGCCGCCGGGGGGGAGCAGTTCTTC.

The chain links TRBV5-4 to TRBJ2-2, with D hard to call. V was pared by 4 bases and J by 1 base, with 5 bases between. The germline CDR1 and CDR2 sequences are SGHNT and YYREEE (reference sequence). The CDR3 runs 13 residues. CDR3 nucleotide sequence: TGTGCCAGCAGCGCACAGAACACCGGGGAGCTGTTTTTT. Its protein product is CASSAQNTGELFF.

In its sample, this clone was seen once. The CDR3 protein is CASSNNRVLGETQYF. CDR3 nucleotides: TGCGCCAGCAGTAATAACAGGGTTCTAGGAGAGACCCAGTACTTC. This chain joins TRBV5-1 and TRBJ2-5; D may be TRBD1 (6 bases). Trimming took off 5 bases at V and 4 bases at J, with 18 bases between the two ends. The CDR3 is 15 amino acids. Germline CDR1 is SGHRS and CDR2 is YFSETQ.